These T cell receptor beta chains were read from a single sample in a study of long-term antiretroviral therapy in people with HIV. The table came from immunoSEQ multiplex PCR; TCRdb's copy has only in-frame clones and leaves some out. The sample gives approximately 17,000 clones, 80% to 95% of which show up once; 10% to 15% is in the top ten. Sequencing was performed on unsorted PBMCs, taken 0.6 years after starting antiretroviral therapy. The source is a woman aged 35 to 49 with HIV. CDR3s include the opening cysteine and the closing phenylalanine or tryptophan. The order of the fields is clone size, D gene, V gene, J gene, CDR3 protein, CDR3 DNA. A D gene is named only where the DNA matches it firmly. Size tells how often a clone was seen (once, few, many) or the class of an expanded clone, and some rows leave it out.

-	-	TRBV5-1	TRBJ1-1	CASTPTGQGTEAFF	TGCGCCAGCACCCCGACAGGTCAGGGAACTGAAGCTTTCTTT
-	-	TRBV10-1	TRBJ2-7	CASSDSSGEAYEQYF	TGCGCCAGCAGTGACTCGTCAGGGGAGGCCTACGAGCAGTACTTC
-	TRBD2	TRBV4-3	TRBJ2-3	CASSQDPAGGSTDTQYF	TGCGCCAGCAGCCAAGATCCAGCGGGGGGGAGCACAGATACGCAGTATTTT
-	TRBD1	TRBV28	TRBJ1-1	CASRDAGGWSTEAFF	TGTGCCAGCAGGGATGCAGGGGGCTGGAGCACTGAAGCTTTCTTT
-	-	TRBV7-9	TRBJ2-3	CASSFEGLTDTQYF	TGTGCCAGCAGCTTCGAGGGATTGACAGATACGCAGTATTTT
few	-	TRBV6-1	TRBJ1-6	CASSEAGVMPLHF	TGTGCCAGCAGTGAAGCCGGTGTTATGCCCCTCCACTTT
-	-	TRBV14	TRBJ1-1	CASSQLSRHTEAFF	TGTGCCAGCAGCCAATTATCGAGACACACTGAAGCTTTCTTT
-	TRBD2	TRBV5-6	TRBJ2-5	CASSLLTSGGPETQYF	TGTGCCAGCAGCTTGTTAACTAGCGGGGGCCCGGAGACCCAGTACTTC
-	TRBD2	TRBV5-1	TRBJ2-5	CASSPAPGLRQETQYF	TGCGCCAGCAGCCCGGCGCCGGGACTAAGACAAGAGACCCAGTACTTC
-	-	TRBV18	TRBJ1-2	CASSPDPGPYGYTF	TGTGCCAGCTCACCCGATCCGGGCCCTTATGGCTACACCTTC
-	TRBD1	TRBV19	TRBJ1-1	CASSPLGQGLNTEAFF	TGTGCCAGCAGTCCTCTAGGACAGGGCCTGAACACTGAAGCTTTCTTT
-	TRBD1	TRBV7-8	TRBJ1-2	CASSLALRGTAYGYTF	TGTGCCAGCAGCTTAGCGTTACGGGGGACAGCTTATGGCTACACCTTC
-	TRBD2	TRBV5-1	TRBJ2-7	CASSLAPGGSYEQYF	TGCGCCAGCAGCTTGGCACCGGGGGGCTCCTACGAGCAGTACTTC
-	-	TRBV30	TRBJ1-3	CAWNKGQFSGNTIYF	TGTGCCTGGAATAAAGGACAGTTCTCTGGAAACACCATATATTTT
-	TRBD2	TRBV30	TRBJ2-3	CAWSGRTLSTDTQYF	TGTGCCTGGAGCGGGAGGACACTTAGCACAGATACGCAGTATTTT
-	-	TRBV7-2	TRBJ1-5	CASSFAGRQPQHF	TGTGCCAGCAGCTTTGCAGGGCGGCAGCCCCAGCATTTT
-	-	TRBV7-9	TRBJ2-7	CASSLIGTGSYEQYF	TGTGCCAGCAGCCTGATTGGGACGGGATCCTACGAGCAGTACTTC
-	-	TRBV7-2	TRBJ1-5	CASSLYAGPGQTLNQPQHF	TGTGCCAGCAGCTTATATGCAGGCCCGGGACAAACGCTCAATCAGCCCCAGCATTTT
-	-	TRBV5-6	TRBJ1-2	CASSPEGHNYGYTF	TGTGCCAGCTCCCCTGAGGGGCATAACTATGGCTACACCTTT
-	-	TRBV6-1	TRBJ1-4	CASTQGRVNEKLFF	TGTGCCAGCACCCAAGGGAGGGTTAATGAAAAACTGTTTTTT
-	TRBD1	TRBV6-1	TRBJ1-2	CASSARGQGANYGYTF	TGTGCCAGCAGTGCCAGGGGGCAGGGGGCTAACTATGGCTACACCTTC
-	TRBD1	TRBV5-1	TRBJ1-2	CASSLLGQAASQARTF	TGCGCCAGCAGCTTATTGGGACAGGCGGCCTCCCAGGCTCGTACCTTC
-	-	TRBV5-1	TRBJ2-5	CASSLDQGPPETQYF	TGCGCCAGCAGCTTGGATCAGGGGCCCCCAGAGACCCAGTACTTC
-	-	TRBV6-1	TRBJ1-2	CASKQRGSNYGYTF	TGTGCCAGCAAACAAAGGGGTTCTAACTATGGCTACACCTTC
-	-	TRBV19	TRBJ1-2	CASSLDSERGVYGYTF	TGTGCCAGTAGCCTGGACAGCGAACGAGGGGTTTATGGCTACACCTTC
-	-	TRBV23-1	TRBJ2-2	CASREVRDDTGELFF	TGCGCCAGCCGCGAAGTAAGAGATGACACCGGGGAGCTGTTTTTT
-	-	TRBV5-1	TRBJ2-5	CASSLGGEQETQYF	TGCGCCAGCAGCTTGGGCGGGGAACAGGAGACCCAGTACTTC
-	-	TRBV18	TRBJ1-5	CASSPPGQGLVQPQHF	TGTGCCAGCTCACCACCGGGGCAGGGCCTGGTCCAGCCCCAGCATTTT
-	TRBD1	TRBV7-9	TRBJ2-6	CASSLAVGQGVSGANVLTF	TGTGCCAGCAGCTTAGCTGTAGGACAGGGAGTCTCTGGGGCCAACGTCCTGACTTTC
-	-	TRBV30	TRBJ1-5	CAWSVGWDQPQHF	TGTGCCTGGAGTGTAGGATGGGATCAGCCCCAGCATTTT
-	-	TRBV29-1	TRBJ2-5	CSVGLAGSVGETQYF	TGCAGCGTTGGCTTGGCAGGGTCGGTTGGGGAGACCCAGTACTTC
-	-	TRBV10-3	TRBJ2-7	CAAGPGQTYEQYF	TGTGCCGCCGGTCCCGGACAGACCTACGAGCAGTACTTC
-	TRBD1	TRBV5-4	TRBJ1-2	CASSLGDSRGYTF	TGTGCCAGCAGCTTGGGGGACAGCAGGGGCTACACCTTC
-	-	TRBV6-6	TRBJ1-1	CASSYTGSENTEAFF	TGTGCCAGCAGTTATACAGGTTCTGAGAACACTGAAGCTTTCTTT
-	-	TRBV18	TRBJ2-3	CASSPRSESGTDTQYF	TGTGCCAGCTCACCACGGTCGGAGTCGGGCACAGATACGCAGTATTTT
-	TRBD1	TRBV27	TRBJ2-7	CASSTDRGYEQYF	TGTGCCAGCAGCACAGACAGGGGCTACGAGCAGTACTTC
-	-	TRBV19	TRBJ1-2	CASSPGSGVYGYTF	TGTGCCAGTAGCCCGGGGTCCGGGGTCTATGGCTACACCTTC
-	-	TRBV5-1	TRBJ1-2	CASSLLGHSSQIDYGYTF	TGCGCCAGCAGCTTGTTAGGACACTCCAGTCAAATCGACTATGGCTACACCTTC
-	TRBD2	TRBV4-2	TRBJ2-3	CASSQTSGATDTQYF	TGTGCCAGCAGCCAAACTAGCGGGGCCACAGATACGCAGTATTTT
-	-	TRBV25-1	TRBJ2-2	CASSENRPANTGELFF	TGTGCCAGCAGTGAAAACAGACCAGCGAACACCGGGGAGCTGTTTTTT
-	TRBD1	TRBV25-1	TRBJ1-1	CASVRDSMNTEAFF	TGTGCCAGCGTACGGGACAGCATGAACACTGAAGCTTTCTTT
-	TRBD1	TRBV6-1	TRBJ2-1	CASSATGGGLFYNEQFF	TGTGCCAGCAGTGCTACAGGGGGCGGTCTGTTCTACAATGAGCAGTTCTTC
-	-	TRBV7-8	TRBJ1-4	CASSMREEGEKLFF	TGTGCCAGCAGCATGAGGGAAGAGGGTGAAAAACTGTTTTTT
few	-	TRBV4-3	TRBJ1-2	CASSQGAQFDYGYTF	TGCGCCAGCAGCCAAGGCGCGCAATTCGACTATGGCTACACCTTC
-	-	TRBV7-2	TRBJ1-6	CASLGQSSYNSPLHF	TGTGCTTCTCTAGGGCAGAGCTCCTATAATTCACCCCTCCACTTT
-	TRBD1	TRBV7-2	TRBJ2-5	CASSPRGPYLETQYF	TGTGCCAGCAGCCCGAGGGGGCCTTATTTGGAGACCCAGTACTTC
-	TRBD2	TRBV25-1	TRBJ2-7	CASTRGGSYEQYF	TGTGCCAGCACCCGGGGGGGGTCGTACGAGCAGTACTTC